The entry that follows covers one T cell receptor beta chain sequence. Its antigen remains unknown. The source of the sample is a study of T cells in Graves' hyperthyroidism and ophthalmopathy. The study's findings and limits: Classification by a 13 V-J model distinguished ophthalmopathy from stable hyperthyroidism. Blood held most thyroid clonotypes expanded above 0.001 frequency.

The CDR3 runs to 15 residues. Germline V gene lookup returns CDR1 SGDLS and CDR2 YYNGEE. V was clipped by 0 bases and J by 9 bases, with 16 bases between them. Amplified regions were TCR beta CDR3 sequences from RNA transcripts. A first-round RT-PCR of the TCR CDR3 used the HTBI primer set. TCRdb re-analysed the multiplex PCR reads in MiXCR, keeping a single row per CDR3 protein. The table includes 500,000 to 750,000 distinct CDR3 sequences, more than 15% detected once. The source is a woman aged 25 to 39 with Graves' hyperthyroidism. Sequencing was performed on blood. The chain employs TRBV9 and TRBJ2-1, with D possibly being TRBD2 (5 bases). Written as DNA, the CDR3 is TGTGCCAGCAGCGTAGGAGGGAGCCCTCGGGGTGAGCAGTTCTTC. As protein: CASSVGGSPRGEQFF.